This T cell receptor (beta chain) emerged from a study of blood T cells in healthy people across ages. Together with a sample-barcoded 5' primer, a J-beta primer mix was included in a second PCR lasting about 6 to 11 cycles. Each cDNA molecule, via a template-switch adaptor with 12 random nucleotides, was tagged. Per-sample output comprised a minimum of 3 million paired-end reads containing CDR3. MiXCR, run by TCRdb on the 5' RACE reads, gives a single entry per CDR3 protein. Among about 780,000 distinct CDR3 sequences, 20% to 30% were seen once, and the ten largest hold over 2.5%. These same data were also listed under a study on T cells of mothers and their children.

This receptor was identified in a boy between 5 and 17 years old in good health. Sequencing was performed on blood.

In DNA form, the CDR3 reads TGTGCCAGCAGCCTTACCCGACAGGGGGGCAGCTATGGCTACACCTTC. Protein: CASSLTRQGGSYGYTF. This sequence joins TRBV7-8 and TRBJ1-2; 9 bases map to TRBD1. Looked up from germline, CDR1 is SGHVS and CDR2 is FQNEAQ. With 5 bases clipped from V and 4 bases from J, the junction kept 11 bases outside the gene matches. The CDR3 consists of 16 residues.